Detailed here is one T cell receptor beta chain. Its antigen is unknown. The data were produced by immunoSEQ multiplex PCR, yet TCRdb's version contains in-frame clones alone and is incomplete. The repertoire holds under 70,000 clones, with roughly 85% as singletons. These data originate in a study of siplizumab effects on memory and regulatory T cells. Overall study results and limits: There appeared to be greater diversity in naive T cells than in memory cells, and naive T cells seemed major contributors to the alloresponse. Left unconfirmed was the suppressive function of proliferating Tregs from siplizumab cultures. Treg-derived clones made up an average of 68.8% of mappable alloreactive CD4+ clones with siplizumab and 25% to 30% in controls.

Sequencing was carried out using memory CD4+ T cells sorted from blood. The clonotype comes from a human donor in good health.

The chain's CDR3 is CASSLPGQGANEQFF. The CDR3 DNA sequence: TGTGCCAGCAGCTTACCGGGACAGGGGGCGAATGAGCAGTTCTTC. This chain uses TRBV5-6 with TRBJ2-1, with 12 bases that match TRBD1. This CDR3 is 15 amino acids long. From germline, CDR1 is SGHDT and CDR2 YYEEEE. With 2 bases clipped from V and 7 bases from J, the junction kept 4 bases outside the gene matches.